What follows is one T cell receptor (beta chain) and its context. Its antigen remains unidentified. This CDR3 is 15 amino acids long. Per the germline V gene, CDR1 is PRHDT and CDR2 is FYEKMQ (reference sequence). V gave up 4 bases and J gave up 5 bases, with 17 bases separating them. Profiled with immunoSEQ multiplex PCR; TCRdb holds only in-frame clones, not every one. The sample has millions of clones, approximately 95% seen once. This record comes from a study of shared clonotypes between healthy human individuals. Study findings and constraints: Among the subsets, naive ones generally showed larger estimated richness than memory ones.

Each of the donors was a healthy adult who was HIV-negative and had not had a recent acute infection or vaccination. The sequenced material came from naive CD4+ T cells from PBMCs. Sample subset: CD45RA+ positively selected. V is TRBV13 and J is TRBJ1-1; D not certain. The sequence was collected from a man aged 18 to 30 in good health. Some clones in this sample may be carry-over from other donors' samples. In DNA, the CDR3 is TGTGCCAGCAGCTCGAACCTAGGGAGCTGGACTGAAGCTTTCTTT. Translated: CASSSNLGSWTEAFF.